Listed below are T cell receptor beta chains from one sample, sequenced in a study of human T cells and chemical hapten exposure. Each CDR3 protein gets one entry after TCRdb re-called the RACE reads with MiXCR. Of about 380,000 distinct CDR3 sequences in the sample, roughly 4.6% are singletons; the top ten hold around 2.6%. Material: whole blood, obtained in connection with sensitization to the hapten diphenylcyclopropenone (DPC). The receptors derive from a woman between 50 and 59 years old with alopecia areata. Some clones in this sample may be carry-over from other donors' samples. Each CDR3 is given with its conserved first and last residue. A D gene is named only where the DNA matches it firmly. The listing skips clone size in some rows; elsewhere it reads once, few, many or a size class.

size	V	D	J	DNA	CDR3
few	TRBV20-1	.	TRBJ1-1	TGCAGTGCTCCGGGGGGGGCAGGGGCAGCTTTCTTT	CSAPGGAGAAFF
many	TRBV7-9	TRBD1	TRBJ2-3	TGTGCCAGCAGCAGCAGGGGGCTCGGCACAGATACGCAGTATTTT	CASSSRGLGTDTQYF
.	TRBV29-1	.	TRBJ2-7	TGCAGCGTGGGCGGGGACACCTACGAGCAGTACTTC	CSVGGDTYEQYF
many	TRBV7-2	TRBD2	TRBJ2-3	TGTGCCAGCAGCTTACAGCGGGGGGGCCGGTTGGCAGATACGCAGTATTTT	CASSLQRGGRLADTQYF
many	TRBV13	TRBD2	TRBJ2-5	TGTGCCAGCAGCCCTAGACTAGCGGGAGAGACCCAGTACTTC	CASSPRLAGETQYF
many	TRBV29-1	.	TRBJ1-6	TGCAGCGTTGATCACCGGGACGGGATGAATTCACCCCTCCACTTT	CSVDHRDGMNSPLHF
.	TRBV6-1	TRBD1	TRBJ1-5	TGTGCCAGCAGTGAGAGACAGGGGGGTCAGCCCCAGCATTTT	CASSERQGGQPQHF
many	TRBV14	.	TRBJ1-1	TGTGCCAGCAGCCAGTACAGTTTTGGGGCTGAAGCTTTCTTT	CASSQYSFGAEAFF
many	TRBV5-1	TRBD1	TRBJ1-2	TGCGCCAGCAGCCCATCCGGGACAGCCTTCCGCCCGTATGGCTACACCTTC	CASSPSGTAFRPYGYTF
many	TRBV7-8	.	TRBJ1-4	TGTGCCAGCAGCTTAAGGAGGGAAAGGAATGAAAAACTGTTTTTT	CASSLRRERNEKLFF
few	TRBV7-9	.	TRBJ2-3	TGTGCCAGCAGCCAAAGTGGCACAGATACGCAGTATTTT	CASSQSGTDTQYF